This passage covers 27 T cell receptor beta chains from one sample sequenced in a study of T cell repertoires in ileal Crohn's disease. Measured with immunoSEQ multiplex PCR; TCRdb has only the in-frame clones, and not every one. The data show 1,500 to 2,000 clones, 80% to 90% seen once. Time point here: neoterminal ileum biopsy at postoperative endoscopy, about 6 months after surgery. Sequenced input: ileal tissue. The receptors were sampled from an adult with Crohn's disease.

The J gene is TRBJ2-7, the V gene TRBV7-8; 8 nucleotides align to TRBD1. This CDR3 spans 15 amino acids. The V gene end was trimmed by 5 bases and the J gene end by 4 bases; junction bases not matched to a gene: 10. The germline V gene has CDR1 SGHVS and CDR2 FQNEAQ. The CDR3 DNA follows: TGTGCCAGCAGCAGAACTCCGGGACAGGAATACGAGCAGTACTTC. Translation: CASSRTPGQEYEQYF.

This chain joins TRBV9 and TRBJ1-1, with D possibly matching TRBD1 (5 bases). The germline V gene has CDR1 SGDLS and CDR2 YYNGEE. The CDR3 has 15 residues. Trimming stripped 0 bases from V and 5 bases from J, with 14 bases between. The CDR3 loop is CASSVDGGDGTEAFF. CDR3 DNA: TGTGCCAGCAGCGTAGACGGGGGAGATGGGACTGAAGCTTTCTTT. Drawing the rest from reference TRBV9 and TRBJ1-1, the complete variable domain is DSGVTQTPKHLITATGQRVTLRCSPRSGDLSVYWYQQSLDQGLQFLIQYYNGEERAKGNILERFSAQQFPDLHSELNLSSLELGDSALYFCASSVDGGDGTEAFFGQGTRLTVV.

Only one count was recorded for this clone. The DNA for the CDR3 is TGTGCCAGCTCACAAGGACAGATGGGGACTCAGCCCCAGCATTTT. The encoded protein is CASSQGQMGTQPQHF. The rearrangement uses TRBV18 and TRBJ1-5; tentatively, D is TRBD1 (6 bases). The germline CDR1 and CDR2 sequences are KGHSH and LQKENI. The V end was cut by 4 bases, the J end by 6 bases, with 16 bases between. The CDR3 is made up of 15 amino acids.

The chain recombines TRBV2 with TRBJ2-5; the match to TRBD2 covers 10 bases. Germline V lookup: CDR1 SNHLY, CDR2 FYNNEI. J gave up 5 bases and V 6 bases, and 9 bases lay outside the gene matches. This CDR3 has 15 residues. Here the CDR3 DNA reads TGTGCCAGCAGGAGAGCGGGAGGGCCTGGGGAGACCCAGTACTTC. Its protein is CASRRAGGPGETQYF.

This clone appeared once. This chain links TRBV29-1 with TRBJ1-1; no firm D call. Trimming cost V 4 bases and J 0 bases, with 18 bases left between them. Germline CDR1 and CDR2: SQVTM and ANQGSEA. This CDR3 region has 16 residues. The CDR3 spells CSVAKGGTRLNTEAFF. The CDR3 DNA reads TGCAGCGTTGCTAAGGGAGGAACACGGTTGAACACTGAAGCTTTCTTT. The whole variable domain, remainder taken from reference TRBV29-1 and TRBJ1-1, is SAVISQKPSRDICQRGTSLTIQCQVDSQVTMMFWYRQQPGQSLTLIATANQGSEATYESGFVIDKFPISRPNLTFSTLTVSNMSPEDSSIYLCSVAKGGTRLNTEAFFGQGTRLTVV.

This chain joins TRBV9 and TRBJ2-1; 10 bases map to TRBD2. Germline-derived CDR1 and CDR2 are SGDLS and YYNGEE. The CDR3 has 18 residues. J was trimmed by 8 bases and V by 4 bases; bases with no gene match: 18. DNA for the CDR3: TGTGCCAGCAGCCATAGGACTAGCGGATTCCCGGGTAGGGATGAGCAGTTCTTC. Translation: CASSHRTSGFPGRDEQFF.

The J gene is TRBJ1-5, the V gene TRBV28; 7 positions agree with TRBD1. The CDR3 spans 14 residues. Per germline, CDR1 MDHEN and CDR2 SYDVKM. After removal of 3 bases from V and 6 bases from J, the junction contained 5 bases not matched to a gene. DNA for the CDR3: TGTGCCAGCAGTTTCACAGGGGACAGTCAGCCCCAGCATTTT. This codes for CASSFTGDSQPQHF.

This chain uses TRBV9 with TRBJ2-2; tentatively, D is TRBD2 (5 bases). Germline CDR1 is SGDLS and CDR2 is YYNGEE. The V gene lost 0 bases and the J gene lost 5 bases, with 11 bases spanning the gap. The CDR3 totals 15 residues. The CDR3 coding sequence is TGTGCCAGCAGCGTAGTGGAGGATCGGACCGGGGAGCTGTTTTTT. Translation: CASSVVEDRTGELFF. The variable domain in full, with the rest retrieved from reference TRBV9 and TRBJ2-2, is DSGVTQTPKHLITATGQRVTLRCSPRSGDLSVYWYQQSLDQGLQFLIQYYNGEERAKGNILERFSAQQFPDLHSELNLSSLELGDSALYFCASSVVEDRTGELFFGEGSRLTVL.

This sequence joins TRBV6-4 and TRBJ2-2; D may be TRBD2 (5 bases). This CDR3 spans 15 amino acids. V dropped 3 bases and J dropped 5 bases, with 13 bases sitting between them. Germline assignment: CDR1 MRHNA and CDR2 SNTAGT. The CDR3 DNA is TGTGCCAGCAGTGAGGGGAGTCTAAGAACCGGGGAGCTGTTTTTT. Protein product: CASSEGSLRTGELFF.

This chain uses TRBV27 with TRBJ1-1; D possibly corresponds to TRBD1 (5 bases). Germline V gene sequence: CDR1 MNHEY, CDR2 SMNVEV (reference sequence). V lost 5 bases to trimming and J lost 0 bases, with 13 bases between them. The CDR3 runs 15 residues. The CDR3 spells CASSDSPTVNTEAFF. The CDR3 DNA follows: TGTGCCAGCAGTGATAGCCCGACAGTGAACACTGAAGCTTTCTTT.

This chain joins TRBV9 and TRBJ1-1; D is perhaps TRBD1 (6 bases). The germline V and J ends were trimmed by 3 bases and 1 base, with 10 bases remaining between them. The CDR3 is 14 amino acids. Germline lookup yields CDR1 SGDLS and CDR2 YYNGEE. CDR3 sequence reads: CASSGGGANTEAFF. The CDR3, as DNA: TGTGCCAGCAGCGGCGGGGGGGCGAACACTGAAGCTTTCTTT.

Only one count was recorded for this clone. This chain connects TRBV5-1 to TRBJ2-1; TRBD2 matches at 15 bases. The CDR3 spans 17 residues. Germline values: CDR1 SGHRS, CDR2 YFSETQ. After removal of 5 bases from V and 8 bases from J, the junction contained 11 bases not matched to a gene. The CDR3 reads CASRRPGTSGGMDEQFF. CDR3 bases: TGCGCCAGCAGGCGACCCGGGACTAGCGGGGGGATGGATGAGCAGTTCTTC.

This chain uses TRBV7-6 with TRBJ2-2; D may be TRBD2 (6 bases). Germline CDR1 reads SGHVS; CDR2 reads FNYEAQ. There are 17 residues in the CDR3. With 5 bases removed from V and 3 bases from J, the gap between germline ends came to 19 bases. This chain's CDR3 is CASSAETGDFYTGELFF. CDR3 nucleotide sequence: TGTGCCAGCAGCGCCGAGACCGGGGACTTCTACACCGGGGAGCTGTTTTTT.

The chain combines TRBV14 with TRBJ1-2; D unresolved. This CDR3 comprises 16 residues. Germline loops: CDR1 SGHDN, CDR2 FVKESK. The V and J ends lost 1 base and 4 bases respectively, with 16 bases between them. The CDR3 here is CASSQGVSAGLYGYTF. The CDR3, as DNA: TGTGCCAGCAGCCAAGGGGTCTCAGCAGGCCTCTATGGCTACACCTTC.

The genes are TRBV7-2 and TRBJ2-7; no definite D call. Germline V gives CDR1 SGHTA, CDR2 FQGNSA. The CDR3 has 13 amino acids. V dropped 1 base and J dropped 5 bases, with 9 bases sitting between them. In DNA, the CDR3 is TGTGCCAGCAGCTTAGACAATTCCCACGAGCAGTACTTC. This encodes CASSLDNSHEQYF.

This rearrangement joins TRBV5-4 to TRBJ2-5, with D uncertain. This CDR3 spans 14 amino acids. V lost 1 base and J 4 bases, leaving 11 bases between the germline ends. Germline CDR1 and CDR2: SGHNT and YYREEE (reference sequence). This CDR3 reads CASSLLGLLETQYF. The DNA of the CDR3 is TGTGCCAGCAGCTTGTTGGGCCTCCTAGAGACCCAGTACTTC.

The V and J genes are TRBV11-2 and TRBJ2-7; no definite D call. Per germline, CDR1 SGHAT and CDR2 FQNNGV. The CDR3 contains 11 residues. Trimming stripped 5 bases from V and 3 bases from J, with 5 bases between. CDR3 nucleotide sequence: TGTGCCAGCAGCGTCAGCTACGAGCAGTACTTC. Protein: CASSVSYEQYF.

This clone was counted between two and nine times. The chain is built from TRBV7-6 and TRBJ1-6; the D gene is possibly TRBD1 (6 bases). CDR1 is SGHVS, CDR2 FNYEAQ, per germline. V was trimmed by 0 bases and J by 7 bases, leaving 10 bases between them. The CDR3 totals 15 residues. CDR3 sequence reads: CASSLAGGGNSPLHF. The CDR3, as DNA: TGTGCCAGCAGCTTAGCGGGGGGGGGCAATTCACCCCTCCACTTT.

The chain uses TRBV7-3 and TRBJ1-6; 7 bases are a match to TRBD1. The J segment lost 5 bases and the V segment lost 5 bases, leaving 6 bases of the junction unmatched. The V gene's germline CDR1 is SGHTA and CDR2 FQGTGA. The length of the CDR3 is 15 residues. The CDR3 reads CASSLEQGNNSPLHF. The DNA for the CDR3 is TGTGCCAGCAGCCTTGAACAGGGGAATAATTCACCCCTCCACTTT.

The genes are TRBV7-2 and TRBJ1-3, with no clear D. The V gene lost 7 bases and the J gene lost 4 bases, with 23 bases spanning the gap. Germline CDR1 reads SGHTA; CDR2 reads FQGNSA. The CDR3 is 17 amino acids. CDR3 coding DNA: TGTGCCAGCAAGCTTATGCGGGCCTCCTCTTCCGGAAACACCATATATTTT. It codes for CASKLMRASSSGNTIYF.

The chain employs TRBV29-1 and TRBJ2-7; 7 bases are a match to TRBD1. Trimming took 6 bases from V and 2 from J; bases not matched to a gene: 7. Germline V gene sequence: CDR1 SQVTM, CDR2 ANQGSEA. The CDR3 spans 13 residues. In nucleotides, the CDR3 is TGCAGCGTAGCCGGACAGGCCGCCTACGAGCAGTACTTC. Amino acids: CSVAGQAAYEQYF.

The chain combines TRBV5-1 with TRBJ2-1; TRBD1 aligns across 9 bases. Trimming took 1 base from V and 3 from J; bases not matched to a gene: 5. In germline, CDR1 is SGHRS, CDR2 YFSETQ. CDR3 length: 16 residues. The chain's CDR3 is CASSLQTGGFYNEQFF. The CDR3 region has the DNA TGCGCCAGCAGCTTGCAAACAGGGGGCTTCTACAATGAGCAGTTCTTC.

The chain uses TRBV5-6 and TRBJ2-7; 7 nucleotides align to TRBD1. Trimming took 4 bases from V and 4 from J; bases not matched to a gene: 11. The germline V gene has CDR1 SGHDT and CDR2 YYEEEE. The CDR3 runs to 15 residues. The CDR3 reads CASSPGQVPAYEQYF. CDR3 bases: TGTGCCAGCAGCCCTGGACAGGTCCCAGCATACGAGCAGTACTTC.

The chain couples TRBV22-1 to TRBJ2-6; TRBD2, the table's D call, was not compared with the DNA. TRBV22-1 is a pseudogene segment. The CDR3 has 18 amino acids. The CDR3 spells CPGSLGRSEQSRANVLTF. The CDR3 DNA sequence: TGTCCTGGGAGTCTAGGTAGAAGCGAACAAAGTCGGGCCAACGTCCTGACTTTC.

The chain is built from TRBV6-6 and TRBJ1-1, with 7 bases that match TRBD1. The CDR3 totals 15 residues. Trimming removed 6 bases from V and 0 bases from J; junction bases left unmatched: 7. Germline assignment: CDR1 MNHNY and CDR2 SVGAGI (reference sequence). The CDR3 protein is CASSRVRGLNTEAFF. The CDR3 DNA reads TGTGCCAGCAGCCGTGTGAGGGGGCTGAACACTGAAGCTTTCTTT.

This clone was counted once. The V and J genes are TRBV27 and TRBJ2-7, with TRBD1 matching over 9 bases. Germline CDR1 reads MNHEY; CDR2 reads SMNVEV (reference sequence). V trimming: 6 bases; J trimming: 3 bases; junction bases outside the gene matches: 3. The CDR3 totals 13 residues. The CDR3 nucleotides read TGTGCCAGCAGACAGGGGGCGCTCTACGAGCAGTACTTC. As protein: CASRQGALYEQYF.

This chain connects TRBV27 to TRBJ2-7; 9 bases are a match to TRBD2. The germline V gene encodes CDR1 MNHEY and CDR2 SMNVEV (reference sequence). The CDR3 runs to 17 residues. Trimming took 5 bases from V and 3 from J; bases not matched to a gene: 14. In DNA, the CDR3 is TGTGCCAGCAGTCCGGATAGCGGGAGTCCCCGTTTCTACGAGCAGTACTTC. Protein sequence: CASSPDSGSPRFYEQYF.